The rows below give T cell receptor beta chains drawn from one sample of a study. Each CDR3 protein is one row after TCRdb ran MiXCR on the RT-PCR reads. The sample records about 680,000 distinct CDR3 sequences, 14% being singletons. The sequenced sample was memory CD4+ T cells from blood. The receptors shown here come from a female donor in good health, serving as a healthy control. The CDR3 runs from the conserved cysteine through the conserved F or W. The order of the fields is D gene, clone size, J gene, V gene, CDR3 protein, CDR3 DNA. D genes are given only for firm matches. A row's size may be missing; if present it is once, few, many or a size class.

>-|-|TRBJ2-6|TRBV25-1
CASSAHRAGANVLTF
TGTGCCAGCAGTGCCCACCGAGCTGGGGCCAACGTCCTGACTTTC
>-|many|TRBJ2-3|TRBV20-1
CSARRGSTDTQYF
TGCAGTGCTAGACGAGGGAGCACAGATACGCAGTATTTT
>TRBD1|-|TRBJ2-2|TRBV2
CASSGDRQTTGELFF
TGTGCCAGCAGTGGGGACAGGCAGACCACCGGGGAGCTGTTTTTT
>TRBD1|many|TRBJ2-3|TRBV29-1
CSVDRGQGTDTQYF
TGCAGCGTTGATAGGGGACAGGGCACAGATACGCAGTATTTT
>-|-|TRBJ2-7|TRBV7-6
CASSLPGKEREQYF
TGTGCCAGCAGCTTGCCGGGGAAGGAGCGGGAGCAGTACTTC
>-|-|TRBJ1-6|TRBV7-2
CASSLVSRDRLHF
TGTGCCAGCAGCTTAGTTTCCAGGGATCGCCTCCACTTT
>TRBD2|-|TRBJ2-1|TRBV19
CASRGLAAELNEQFF
TGTGCCAGTAGGGGACTAGCGGCAGAATTGAATGAGCAGTTCTTC
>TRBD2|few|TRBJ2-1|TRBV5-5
CASSRQISLAGGSDEQFF
TGTGCCAGCAGTCGACAGATCTCACTAGCGGGAGGATCGGATGAGCAGTTCTTC
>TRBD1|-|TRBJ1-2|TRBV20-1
CSAALQGARGYTF
TGCAGTGCAGCATTGCAGGGGGCAAGGGGCTACACCTTC
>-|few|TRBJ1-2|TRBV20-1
CSARTGGVGYTF
TGCAGTGCTAGGACAGGTGGGGTTGGCTACACCTTC
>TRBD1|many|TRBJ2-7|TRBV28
CASSTDRGLYEQYF
TGCGCCAGCAGCACTGACAGGGGGCTCTACGAGCAGTACTTC
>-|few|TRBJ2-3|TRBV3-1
CASSQERGSDTQYF
TGTGCCAGCAGCCAAGAGAGGGGTTCAGATACGCAGTATTTT
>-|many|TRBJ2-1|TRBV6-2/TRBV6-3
CASKYRYNEQFF
TGTGCCAGCAAGTACAGATACAATGAGCAGTTCTTC
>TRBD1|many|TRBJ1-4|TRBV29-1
CSVEGDRARGEKLFF
TGCAGCGTTGAAGGAGACAGGGCACGCGGTGAAAAACTGTTTTTT
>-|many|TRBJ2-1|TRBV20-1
CSARRGSVEQFF
TGCAGTGCTAGAAGGGGTAGCGTTGAGCAGTTCTTC
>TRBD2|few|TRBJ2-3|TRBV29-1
CSVGHSGLAGGPDRSDTQYF
TGCAGCGTTGGCCACTCGGGACTAGCGGGAGGGCCCGATAGGTCAGATACGCAGTATTTT
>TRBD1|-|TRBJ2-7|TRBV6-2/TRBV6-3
CAGGTGIWNEQYF
TGTGCCGGAGGGACAGGGATTTGGAACGAGCAGTACTTC
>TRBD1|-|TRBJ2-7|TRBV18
CASSPLGQGNHEQYF
TGTGCCAGCTCACCCCTGGGACAGGGGAACCACGAGCAGTACTTC
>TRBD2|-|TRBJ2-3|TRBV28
CASTLAGLAGRTDTQYF
TGTGCCAGCACCCTGGCCGGTTTAGCGGGACGCACAGATACGCAGTATTTT
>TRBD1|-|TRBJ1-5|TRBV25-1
CASSVGTGGNQPQLF
TGTGCCAGCAGTGTGGGGACAGGGGGCAATCAGCCCCAGCTTTTT
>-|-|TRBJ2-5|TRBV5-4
CASSLSSRTVQETQYF
TGTGCCAGCAGCTTGTCCTCTAGGACAGTACAAGAGACCCAGTACTTC
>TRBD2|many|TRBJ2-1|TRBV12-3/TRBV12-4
CASSPGLAGGQFF
TGTGCCAGCAGCCCCGGACTAGCGGGGGGTCAGTTCTTC
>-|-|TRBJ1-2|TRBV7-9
CATQQAVYYGYTF
TGTGCCACCCAACAGGCAGTATACTATGGCTACACCTTC
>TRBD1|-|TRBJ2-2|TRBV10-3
CAISIDRGRNTGELFF
TGTGCCATCAGTATCGACAGGGGGCGAAACACCGGGGAGCTGTTTTTT
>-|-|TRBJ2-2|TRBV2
CASRYRAGELFF
TGTGCCAGCAGATACAGGGCCGGGGAGCTGTTTTTT
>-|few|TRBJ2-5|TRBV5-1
CASSLTGVLQETQYF
TGCGCCAGCAGCTTGACCGGTGTCCTACAAGAGACCCAGTACTTC
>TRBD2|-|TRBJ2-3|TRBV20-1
CSASGGAADTQYF
TGCAGTGCTAGCGGGGGGGCCGCAGATACGCAGTATTTT
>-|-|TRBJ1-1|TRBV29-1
CSVGSPNTEAFF
TGCAGCGTTGGCAGTCCCAACACTGAAGCTTTCTTT
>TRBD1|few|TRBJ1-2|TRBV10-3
CAITLGQGSYGYTF
TGTGCCATCACCTTGGGACAGGGAAGCTATGGCTACACCTTC
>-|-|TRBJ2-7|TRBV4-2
CASSQELEQYF
TGTGCCAGCAGCCAAGAACTCGAGCAGTACTTC
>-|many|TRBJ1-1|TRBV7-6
CASSFRQDTEAFF
TGTGCCAGCAGCTTTCGACAAGACACTGAAGCTTTCTTT
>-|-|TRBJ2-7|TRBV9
CASSVDQAERHEQYF
TGTGCCAGCAGCGTAGATCAGGCGGAGAGGCACGAGCAGTACTTC
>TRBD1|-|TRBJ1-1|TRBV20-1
CSASYITGGIEAFF
TGCAGTGCTTCCTACATTACAGGGGGGATTGAAGCTTTCTTT
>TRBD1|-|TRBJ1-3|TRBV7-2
CASSWDRFGNTIYF
TGTGCCAGCAGCTGGGACAGATTTGGAAACACCATATATTTT
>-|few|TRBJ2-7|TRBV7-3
CASSFRDNADEQYF
TGTGCCAGCAGCTTTCGGGACAACGCGGACGAGCAGTACTTC
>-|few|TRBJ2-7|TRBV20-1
CSALLRVDEQYF
TGCAGTGCTCTTCTACGGGTCGACGAGCAGTACTTC
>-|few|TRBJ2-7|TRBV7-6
CASSKAVESYEQYF
TGTGCCAGCAGTAAGGCAGTGGAATCCTACGAGCAGTACTTC
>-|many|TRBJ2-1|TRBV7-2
CASLPGVYNNEQFF
TGTGCCAGCTTACCAGGGGTTTATAACAATGAGCAGTTCTTC
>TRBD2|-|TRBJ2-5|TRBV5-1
CASSLGPSGSLQETQYF
TGCGCCAGCAGCTTGGGTCCTAGCGGGAGCCTCCAAGAGACCCAGTACTTC
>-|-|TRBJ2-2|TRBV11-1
CASSSRLGGTGELFF
TGTGCCAGCAGCTCCCGACTAGGGGGTACCGGGGAGCTGTTTTTT
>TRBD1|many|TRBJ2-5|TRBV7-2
CASSLGQGGSETQYF
TGTGCCAGCAGCTTGGGACAGGGAGGGTCGGAGACCCAGTACTTC
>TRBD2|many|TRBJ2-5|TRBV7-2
CASSPGTRETQYF
TGTGCCAGCAGCCCCGGGACTAGAGAGACCCAGTACTTC
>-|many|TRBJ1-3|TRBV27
CASSSRISGNTIYF
TGTGCCAGCAGTTCGCGTATCTCTGGAAACACCATATATTTT
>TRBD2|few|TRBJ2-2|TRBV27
CASNGGRANGELFF
TGTGCCAGCAACGGCGGGAGGGCCAACGGGGAGCTGTTTTTT